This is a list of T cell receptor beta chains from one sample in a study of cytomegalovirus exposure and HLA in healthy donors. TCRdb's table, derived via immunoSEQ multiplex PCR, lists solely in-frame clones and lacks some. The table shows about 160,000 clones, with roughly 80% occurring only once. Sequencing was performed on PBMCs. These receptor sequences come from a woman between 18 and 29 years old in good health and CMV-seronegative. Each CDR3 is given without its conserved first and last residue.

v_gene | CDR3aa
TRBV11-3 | ASSLRSGRNTEAF
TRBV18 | ASSPGTRNEKLF
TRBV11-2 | ASSPSVTDTQY
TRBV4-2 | ASSQDRVNPYNEQF
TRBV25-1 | ASSVFGTGSRYT
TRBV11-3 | ASSLKGQVIYEQY
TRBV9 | ASSATSGHSGELF
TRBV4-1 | ASSQGPGLDGYEQF
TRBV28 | ASARRQGSSTEAF
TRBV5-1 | ASSFGTGGMQETQY
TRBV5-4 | ASSTGLALEQY
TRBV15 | ATSPYGTETNEQY
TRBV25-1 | ASSGSSGRLLGEQF
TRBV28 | ASSRRQNNQPQH
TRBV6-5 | ASSYFDRGGYEQY
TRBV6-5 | ASSRGLITDTQY
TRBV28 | ASRTTGWNTGELF
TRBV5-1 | ASSEGAHQETQY
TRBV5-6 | ASSYSRPGTQY
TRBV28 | ASSLAGTITEAF
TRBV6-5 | ASSYSTGQANYEQY
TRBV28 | ASSSGSPTNEKLF
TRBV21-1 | ASSRDEGTGLETQY
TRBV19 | ASSTAGRRETQY
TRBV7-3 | ASSPSGRGNEQY
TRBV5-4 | ASSWGGLGGSYEQY